This TCR beta chain derives from a study of blood T cells in healthy people across ages. Then a second PCR, running about 6 to 12 cycles, was carried out with a sample-barcoded 5' primer and a J-beta primer mix. From the 5' RACE reads, TCRdb called clonotypes with MiXCR, one entry per CDR3 protein. The sample consists of roughly 800,000 distinct CDR3 sequences, 58% of them appearing once. The clonotype was recovered from a man aged 25 to 40 in good health. Input material: blood.

CDR3 DNA sequence: TGTGCCAGCAGTGAAGACGGACAGGGGGCTATTGAGCAGTTCTTC. Translating it yields CASSEDGQGAIEQFF. This sequence joins TRBV25-1 and TRBJ2-1, with TRBD1 matching 11 bases. Germline V gives CDR1 MGHDK, CDR2 SYGVNS. The CDR3 is made up of 15 amino acids. The junction had 6 bases not matched to a gene; V was cut back by 2 bases and J by 9 bases.